The clone carrying this T cell receptor beta chain was picked up many times. Its antigen is undetermined. The source of the sample is a study of T cells in Graves' hyperthyroidism and ophthalmopathy. Study results and caveats: Ophthalmopathy got predicted by the model a median approximately 6 months before its onset. Clonotypes that were expanded in thyroid above 0.001 mostly appeared in blood too.

From RNA transcripts, TCR beta CDR3 regions were amplified. First-round RT-PCR targeting the TCR CDR3 was performed with the HTBI primer set. Via MiXCR, TCRdb re-called the multiplex PCR reads, giving one row per CDR3 protein. The sample contains hundreds of thousands of distinct CDR3 sequences, over 12% of which appear only once. The V gene lost 5 bases and the J gene lost 2 bases, with 12 bases spanning the gap. The germline V gene has CDR1 SGHTA and CDR2 FQGNSA. This CDR3 region has 14 residues. Based on clinical symptoms, serum thyroxine and TRAb, thyroid ultrasound and orbital computed tomography, diagnoses were reached. A roughly 10 ml volume of fresh peripheral blood provided the PBMCs.

The sample comprised blood. The source of this sequence is a man aged 18-30 years with Graves' ophthalmopathy. The rearrangement uses TRBV7-2 and TRBJ1-2; D perhaps matches TRBD1 (5 bases). DNA of the CDR3: TGTGCCAGCAGCCGACCGACAGAGAACTATGGCTACACCTTC. Translation: CASSRPTENYGYTF. Supplemented by reference TRBV7-2 and TRBJ1-2, the full variable domain reads GAGVSQSPSNKVTEKGKDVELRCDPISGHTALYWYRQSLGQGLEFLIYFQGNSAPDKSGLPSDRFSAERTGGSVSTLTIQRTQQEDSAVYLCASSRPTENYGYTFGSGTRLTVV.